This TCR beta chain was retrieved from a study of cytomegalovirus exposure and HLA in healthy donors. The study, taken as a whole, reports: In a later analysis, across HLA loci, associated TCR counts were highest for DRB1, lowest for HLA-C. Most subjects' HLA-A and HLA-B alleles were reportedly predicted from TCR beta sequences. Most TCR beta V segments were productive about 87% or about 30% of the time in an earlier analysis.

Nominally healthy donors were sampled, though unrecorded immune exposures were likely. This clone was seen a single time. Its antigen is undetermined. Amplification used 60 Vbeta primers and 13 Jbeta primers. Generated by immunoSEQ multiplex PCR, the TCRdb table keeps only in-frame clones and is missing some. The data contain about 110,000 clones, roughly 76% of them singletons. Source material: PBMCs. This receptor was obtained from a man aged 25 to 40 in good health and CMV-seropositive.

DNA for the CDR3: TGTGCCAGTAGCACCCGAACAGAACCATATAATTCACCCCTCCACTTT. It specifies CASSTRTEPYNSPLHF. The chain combines TRBV9 with TRBJ1-6; D unclear. The CDR3 is made up of 16 amino acids. Trimming pared 8 bases from V and 4 bases from J, leaving 19 bases between. CDR1 and CDR2 (germline): SGDLS, YYNGEE.